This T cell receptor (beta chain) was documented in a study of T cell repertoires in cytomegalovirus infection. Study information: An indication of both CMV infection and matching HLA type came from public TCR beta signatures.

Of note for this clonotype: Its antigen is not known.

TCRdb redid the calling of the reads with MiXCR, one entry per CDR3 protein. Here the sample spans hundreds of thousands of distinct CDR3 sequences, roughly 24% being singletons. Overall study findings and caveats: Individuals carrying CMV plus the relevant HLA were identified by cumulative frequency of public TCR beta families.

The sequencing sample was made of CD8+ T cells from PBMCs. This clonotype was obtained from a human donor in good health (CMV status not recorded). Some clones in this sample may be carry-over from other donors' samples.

CDR3 DNA sequence: TGTGCCAGCAGCTTAGGGACTAGTGATGAGCAGTTCTTC. Protein sequence: CASSLGTSDEQFF. This chain links TRBV9 with TRBJ2-1, with 8 bases that match TRBD2. The V and J ends lost 4 bases and 8 bases, in that order; junction bases with no gene match: 5. CDR1 is SGDLS, CDR2 YYNGEE, per germline. The length of the CDR3 is 13 residues.